This T cell receptor beta chain was sequenced during a study of cytomegalovirus exposure and HLA in healthy donors. Note on this clone: Its target is unknown.

PCR involved 60 Vbeta and 13 Jbeta primers. TCRdb keeps only in-frame clones here, not all; method: immunoSEQ multiplex PCR. The sample yields over 150,000 clones, approximately 80% seen once. Study-level results: HLA restriction was apparent for most CMV-associated TCR beta chains in a later analysis.

This CDR3 comprises 14 residues. V dropped 3 bases and J dropped 1 base, with 10 bases sitting between them. Germline lookup yields CDR1 SGHKS and CDR2 YYEKEE (reference sequence). The chain combines TRBV5-5 with TRBJ1-1, with D perhaps matching TRBD1 (5 bases). This clonotype was sampled from a boy aged 5-17 years in good health and CMV-seronegative. Sequenced material: PBMCs. Here the CDR3 reads CASSWTSGNTEAFF. Written as DNA, the CDR3 is TGTGCCAGCAGCTGGACATCGGGGAACACTGAAGCTTTCTTT.